The rows below give T cell receptor beta chains drawn from one sample of a study of technical replicates of blood from a handful of donors. Clones were sequenced by immunoSEQ multiplex PCR, and TCRdb holds only the in-frame ones, with some missing. In the table there are about 62,000 clones, roughly 86% of which are singletons. The sequenced material came from PBMCs. The origin of the receptors is a human donor in good health. Some clones in this sample may be carry-over from other donors' samples. Each CDR3 is given without its conserved first and last residue. Fields, in order: J gene, V gene, CDR3 protein.

>TRBJ2-2|TRBV2
ASSSPRGTNTGELF
>TRBJ2-3|TRBV13
ASSITGDTQY
>TRBJ2-7|TRBV4-3
ASSQDFSAGGSYEQY
>TRBJ2-1|TRBV2
ASRPGGRSYNEQF
>TRBJ1-2|TRBV19
ASSTRTGDYGYT
>TRBJ1-2|TRBV10-3
AISESILDRGIYGYT
>TRBJ1-4|TRBV7-8
ASSFFRGDNEKLF
>TRBJ2-1|TRBV19
ASSIASGPYNEQF
>TRBJ2-7|TRBV27
ASSLSRGLEQY
>TRBJ2-3|TRBV7-3
ASSLGRRTSGVTDTQY
>TRBJ1-5|TRBV18
ASSGDRGSQPQH
>TRBJ2-7|TRBV4-1
ASSRSTGLNEQY
>TRBJ2-1|TRBV7-3
ASSLSGGNYNEQF
>TRBJ1-1|TRBV29-1
SGRATRTEAF
>TRBJ1-5|TRBV27
ASKRQGDGNQPQH
>TRBJ2-7|TRBV7-2
ASSLAAGSYEQY
>TRBJ2-4|TRBV2
ASSAENGNIQY
>TRBJ2-2|TRBV5-4
ASSLDGTGELF
>TRBJ1-1|TRBV7-2
ASRPAGGGTEAF
>TRBJ2-5|TRBV30
AWGPGRENGETQY
>TRBJ2-1|TRBV4-1
ASSQDQLAGGLPRNEQF
>TRBJ2-7|TRBV5-3
ARSPHPGTKSYEQY
>TRBJ1-2|TRBV7-2
ASSPAGAVSGYT
>TRBJ2-2|TRBV7-2
ASSSRTGWEAGELF
>TRBJ2-4|TRBV4-2
ASSQAVINIQY
>TRBJ2-3|TRBV5-1
ASSPTSGGGVDTQY